This T cell receptor (beta chain) was sequenced during a study of T cells in Graves' hyperthyroidism and ophthalmopathy. This clonotype was recorded many times. Using RNA transcripts as the source, TCR beta CDR3 regions were amplified. HTBI primers were employed in a first-round RT-PCR of the TCR CDR3. TCRdb ran MiXCR on the multiplex PCR reads and lists one entry per CDR3 protein. The sample includes about 380,000 distinct CDR3 sequences, 15% to 20% of them seen just once. The CDR3 extends over 12 amino acids. Germline CDR1 reads LGHDT; CDR2 reads YNNKEL (reference sequence). Trimming left V 0 bases short and J 10 bases short, with 6 bases between.

The V and J genes are TRBV3-1 and TRBJ1-4; D is undetermined. The sequence was collected from a young man with Graves' ophthalmopathy. Sequences were obtained from blood. For the CDR3, the DNA is TGTGCCAGCAGCCAAGATCGCTTAAAACTGTTTTTT. Encoded protein: CASSQDRLKLFF.